This entry is about one T cell receptor beta chain. The V and J ends lost 8 bases and 3 bases respectively, with 14 bases between them. This CDR3 comprises 13 residues. CDR1 is SNHLY, CDR2 FYNNEI, per germline. This sample was taken from a study of early T cells in non-severe SARS-CoV-2 infection. Using its own MiXCR run on the 5' RACE reads, TCRdb lists one record per CDR3 protein. The top ten hold less than 1.5% of the sample, which has around 55,000 distinct CDR3 sequences, under 15% seen once. The genes are TRBV2 and TRBJ2-7; maybe TRBD2 (7 bases). The clonotype was recovered from an adult who was a healthcare worker with PCR-confirmed SARS-CoV-2 infection or an uninfected control (not recorded which). Source material: whole blood. CDR3 sequence reads: CASSGEGDYEQYF. The CDR3 DNA follows: TGTGCCAGCTCTGGGGAGGGGGACTACGAGCAGTACTTC.